The rows below give T cell receptor beta chains drawn from one sample of a study of tumor-infiltrating lymphocytes in primary liver carcinoma. One entry per CDR3 protein results from TCRdb running MiXCR on the multiplex PCR reads. The sample consists of tens of thousands of distinct CDR3 sequences, about 84% of them appearing once. Input material: liver tumor tissue from sampling region 2. Every receptor here comes from a woman in her 30s with primary liver carcinoma and hepatitis B virus infection. Each CDR3 is given with its conserved first and last residue. The D gene is left open where the match is weak. Clone size is shown for a subset of rows, as once, few, many or a class of expanded clone.

v_call: TRBV28
j_call: TRBJ2-7
clone_size: -
d_call: -
cdr3_nt: TGTGCCATCAGCGACTCCTTCTACGAGGAATACTTC
cdr3_aa: CAISDSFYEEYF

v_call: TRBV4-3
j_call: TRBJ2-7
clone_size: -
d_call: TRBD2
cdr3_nt: TGTGCCAGCAGCCAAGCTGTGTCGGGGGGTCACATTAGCTACGAGCAGTATTTC
cdr3_aa: CASSQAVSGGHISYEQYF

v_call: TRBV4-3
j_call: TRBJ2-3
clone_size: once
d_call: TRBD2
cdr3_nt: TGCGCCAGCAGCCCCCGGGCGGGCGGGAGGGCAGGTAATGCGCAGTATTTT
cdr3_aa: CASSPRAGGRAGNAQYF

v_call: TRBV7-3
j_call: TRBJ2-1
clone_size: -
d_call: TRBD1
cdr3_nt: TGTGCCAGTAGCCTGTGGGACAGGGGGAATGAGCAGTTCTTC
cdr3_aa: CASSLWDRGNEQFF

v_call: TRBV11-2
j_call: TRBJ1-1
clone_size: -
d_call: -
cdr3_nt: TGTGCCAGTAACTCAAAAAGAGGGAGGTTAAATGAAGCTTTCTTT
cdr3_aa: CASNSKRGRLNEAFF

v_call: TRBV11-2
j_call: TRBJ2-3
clone_size: -
d_call: -
cdr3_nt: TGTGCCAGCAGCTCAGGAAGCGAGGGAGCAGATACGCAGTATTTT
cdr3_aa: CASSSGSEGADTQYF

v_call: TRBV11-2
j_call: TRBJ2-1
clone_size: -
d_call: TRBD2
cdr3_nt: TGTGCTAGCAGCCGACTAGCGGGGTGGGGGTATAAGCAGTTCTTC
cdr3_aa: CASSRLAGWGYKQFF

v_call: TRBV4-3
j_call: TRBJ2-3
clone_size: -
d_call: -
cdr3_nt: TGCGCCATCAGCCAGTTGGTCTGGGTGGGTGATCCCGATGATACGCAGTATTTT
cdr3_aa: CAISQLVWVGDPDDTQYF

v_call: TRBV11-2
j_call: TRBJ2-2
clone_size: once
d_call: -
cdr3_nt: TGTGCCAACAGCTCACCCCGAGTGGGAGGCCCGAACTCCGGGGAGCTGTTTTTT
cdr3_aa: CANSSPRVGGPNSGELFF

v_call: TRBV4-3
j_call: TRBJ2-1
clone_size: -
d_call: -
cdr3_nt: TGCGCCACCAGCCAAGATGCGGGAAGCTCCTGCAATGAGCAGTCCTTC
cdr3_aa: CATSQDAGSSCNEQSF

v_call: TRBV11-2
j_call: TRBJ2-2
clone_size: -
d_call: -
cdr3_nt: TGTGCCAGTAGCCCCGATCCCTTATTGAACACCGGGGAGCTGCTTTTT
cdr3_aa: CASSPDPLLNTGELLF

v_call: TRBV9
j_call: TRBJ2-6
clone_size: many
d_call: -
cdr3_nt: TGTGCCAGCAGCGTCTTGAATGGGGCCAACGTCCTGACTTTC
cdr3_aa: CASSVLNGANVLTF

v_call: TRBV29-1
j_call: TRBJ2-2
clone_size: once
d_call: -
cdr3_nt: TGCAGCATGGGGCAAGGGGAACTGTTTTTT
cdr3_aa: CSMGQGELFF

v_call: TRBV4-3
j_call: TRBJ2-3
clone_size: -
d_call: TRBD2
cdr3_nt: TGCGCCAACACCCAAGAACGTCTAGCGGGAGGGCCAACAGATACGCAGTATTTT
cdr3_aa: CANTQERLAGGPTDTQYF

v_call: TRBV4-1
j_call: TRBJ2-1
clone_size: -
d_call: -
cdr3_nt: TGCGCCAGCTGCCTTAATACGAGAACTCTTCATGGGCAGTTCTTC
cdr3_aa: CASCLNTRTLHGQFF

v_call: TRBV5-6
j_call: TRBJ2-7
clone_size: once
d_call: TRBD1
cdr3_nt: TGTGCCAGCAGCTTGCGGACAGGGCTATGGCAGTACTTC
cdr3_aa: CASSLRTGLWQYF

v_call: TRBV5-1
j_call: TRBJ2-5
clone_size: -
d_call: -
cdr3_nt: TGCGCCAGCAGCTTCAACGAACAGGGCCGAGAGACCCAGTACTTC
cdr3_aa: CASSFNEQGRETQYF

v_call: TRBV11-2
j_call: TRBJ1-1
clone_size: -
d_call: -
cdr3_nt: TGTGACAGCAGATATGCAGGAGGGAGGGCTGAAGCTTTCTTT
cdr3_aa: CDSRYAGGRAEAFF

v_call: TRBV10-3
j_call: TRBJ2-1
clone_size: -
d_call: -
cdr3_nt: TGTGTCATCAGTGAGCCTGTTCACTACAATGAGCAATTCTTC
cdr3_aa: CVISEPVHYNEQFF

v_call: TRBV7-8
j_call: TRBJ2-2
clone_size: -
d_call: -
cdr3_nt: TGTGCCAGCAGCTTACGAGGACTCTCCACCGGGGGGCTGTTTTTT
cdr3_aa: CASSLRGLSTGGLFF

v_call: TRBV5-4
j_call: TRBJ2-3
clone_size: -
d_call: -
cdr3_nt: TGTGCCAGCAGCCCGCCCGAGACGGAGGTGGATACACAGTATTTT
cdr3_aa: CASSPPETEVDTQYF

v_call: TRBV7-3
j_call: TRBJ2-1
clone_size: -
d_call: -
cdr3_nt: TGTGCCAGCAATACCGAGGGAACGGTTAACAATGAGCAGTTCTTC
cdr3_aa: CASNTEGTVNNEQFF

v_call: TRBV28
j_call: TRBJ1-5
clone_size: -
d_call: -
cdr3_nt: TGTGCTTGCAGTCGAGGGGATCAGCCCCAGCATTTT
cdr3_aa: CACSRGDQPQHF

v_call: TRBV5-1
j_call: TRBJ1-1
clone_size: many
d_call: -
cdr3_nt: TGCGCCAGCAGCTCGGACCGTTGGAACACTGAAGCTTTCTTT
cdr3_aa: CASSSDRWNTEAFF

v_call: TRBV28
j_call: TRBJ2-7
clone_size: -
d_call: -
cdr3_nt: TGTGCCAGCAATTCAAAGCCTTGCGGGGTATCCTACAAGCAGTACTTT
cdr3_aa: CASNSKPCGVSYKQYF

v_call: TRBV28
j_call: TRBJ1-5
clone_size: -
d_call: TRBD1
cdr3_nt: TGTGTCAGCAGTGTCCCCGGGACAGACCAGCATTTT
cdr3_aa: CVSSVPGTDQHF

v_call: TRBV4-1
j_call: TRBJ2-5
clone_size: -
d_call: TRBD1
cdr3_nt: TGCGCCAGCAGCCAAGGCCCCACAGGGGGCTGGGAGACCCAGCACTTC
cdr3_aa: CASSQGPTGGWETQHF

v_call: TRBV6-1
j_call: TRBJ2-1
clone_size: many
d_call: TRBD2
cdr3_nt: TGTGCCAGCCTAAAGGGACGGCTCGGGACTAGCGGGAGATCAGGGCATTTGGAGCAGTTCTTC
cdr3_aa: CASLKGRLGTSGRSGHLEQFF

v_call: TRBV11-2
j_call: TRBJ2-7
clone_size: once
d_call: -
cdr3_nt: TGTGCCAGCAGCTCAGGCTCAAACTACGATGAGTACTTC
cdr3_aa: CASSSGSNYDEYF

v_call: TRBV11-2
j_call: TRBJ2-2
clone_size: many
d_call: -
cdr3_nt: TGTGCCAGCAGCTTAGGCCTAGTAGACACCGGGGAGCTGTTTTTT
cdr3_aa: CASSLGLVDTGELFF

v_call: TRBV11-2
j_call: TRBJ2-3
clone_size: -
d_call: TRBD2
cdr3_nt: TGTGCCAGCAGCCTCACCTTTGGGACTAGTGGGAGTTTAGATACGCAGTGTTTT
cdr3_aa: CASSLTFGTSGSLDTQCF

v_call: TRBV5-1
j_call: TRBJ2-5
clone_size: -
d_call: -
cdr3_nt: TGCGCCAGCAGCTCAGACAGTGTTGGACAAGAGACCCAGAACTTC
cdr3_aa: CASSSDSVGQETQNF

v_call: TRBV11-1
j_call: TRBJ2-5
clone_size: many
d_call: -
cdr3_nt: TGTGCCAGCAGCCCGCCCCCGGAGGTCAGGAAGGACTCCCAAGAGACCCAGTACTTC
cdr3_aa: CASSPPPEVRKDSQETQYF

v_call: TRBV7-2
j_call: TRBJ2-7
clone_size: -
d_call: -
cdr3_nt: TGTGCCAGCAGCCTTGATAGAGGGAGAAACGAGCAGTACTTC
cdr3_aa: CASSLDRGRNEQYF

v_call: TRBV7-3
j_call: TRBJ2-7
clone_size: -
d_call: TRBD2
cdr3_nt: TGTGCCAGCAGCTCGCCACTAGCGGGACGATGCGACGAGCGGTACTTC
cdr3_aa: CASSSPLAGRCDERYF

v_call: TRBV6-1
j_call: TRBJ2-2
clone_size: -
d_call: -
cdr3_nt: TGTGCCATCTGTACCGTCGGGGAGCTGTTTTTT
cdr3_aa: CAICTVGELFF

v_call: TRBV5-6
j_call: TRBJ2-2
clone_size: few
d_call: -
cdr3_nt: TGTACCAACAGCTTGGCACCCAGAGTCACCGAGGAGCTGTTTTTT
cdr3_aa: CTNSLAPRVTEELFF

v_call: TRBV7-2
j_call: TRBJ2-2
clone_size: -
d_call: -
cdr3_nt: TGTGCCAGCAGCTGCGGAGTGCGGGTAGGGCTGTTTTTT
cdr3_aa: CASSCGVRVGLFF

v_call: TRBV7-3
j_call: TRBJ2-1
clone_size: many
d_call: TRBD2
cdr3_nt: TGTGCCAGCAGCTTGACTAGCGGGACGAACAATGAGCAGTTCTTC
cdr3_aa: CASSLTSGTNNEQFF

v_call: TRBV11-2
j_call: TRBJ2-7
clone_size: -
d_call: -
cdr3_nt: TGCGCCAGCAGTCCAGCCAGTGATGAGTACTTC
cdr3_aa: CASSPASDEYF

v_call: TRBV12-3/TRBV12-4
j_call: TRBJ2-3
clone_size: -
d_call: -
cdr3_nt: TGTGGCAGCAGTTTTCCCTCTCCCAGCACAGATACGCAGTATTTT
cdr3_aa: CGSSFPSPSTDTQYF

v_call: TRBV11-1
j_call: TRBJ2-1
clone_size: -
d_call: TRBD2
cdr3_nt: TGTACCAGCAACCTGGGACTAGCGGGGGAAGTTGACAATGAGCAGTTCTTC
cdr3_aa: CTSNLGLAGEVDNEQFF

v_call: TRBV10-3
j_call: TRBJ2-1
clone_size: -
d_call: -
cdr3_nt: TGTGCCATCGGTCCCACGGCGACCCGGGATGAGCGGTTATTC
cdr3_aa: CAIGPTATRDERLF

v_call: TRBV4-2
j_call: TRBJ2-1
clone_size: many
d_call: -
cdr3_nt: TGTGCCAGCAGCCAAGCGGGACCCGATGATGAGCAGTTCTTC
cdr3_aa: CASSQAGPDDEQFF

v_call: TRBV4-2
j_call: TRBJ2-6
clone_size: medium-sized
d_call: -
cdr3_nt: TGTGCCAGCAGCCAAGATAGAATCGCTGGGGCCAACGTCCTGACTTTC
cdr3_aa: CASSQDRIAGANVLTF

v_call: TRBV5-6
j_call: TRBJ2-7
clone_size: -
d_call: -
cdr3_nt: TGTGCAAGCGGCTTGAGGGGTAACGAGCAGTACTTC
cdr3_aa: CASGLRGNEQYF

v_call: TRBV12-3/TRBV12-4
j_call: TRBJ1-1
clone_size: medium-sized
d_call: -
cdr3_nt: TGTGCCAGCAGTTTACAGATCTCAGGAGGTGAAGCTTTCTTT
cdr3_aa: CASSLQISGGEAFF

v_call: TRBV11-2
j_call: TRBJ1-1
clone_size: -
d_call: TRBD1
cdr3_nt: TGTGCCGGCAGCGCTCGGGACAGGGAGCGCAGGAGGTGGAGTAACACTGAAGCTTTATTT
cdr3_aa: CAGSARDRERRRWSNTEALF

v_call: TRBV6-1
j_call: TRBJ1-5
clone_size: medium-sized
d_call: -
cdr3_nt: TGTGCCAGAGACTGTCTCCGGCGGAGTTTACGTTTTGGGCCCCAGCATTTT
cdr3_aa: CARDCLRRSLRFGPQHF

v_call: TRBV7-8
j_call: TRBJ2-7
clone_size: -
d_call: TRBD2
cdr3_nt: TGTGTCAGCAGCTTCGGACTAGGCGAACAGTACTTC
cdr3_aa: CVSSFGLGEQYF

v_call: TRBV7-9
j_call: TRBJ1-4
clone_size: -
d_call: -
cdr3_nt: TGTGCCAGCAGCTCCCGAACAGGGTTTGCCGATGAAAAACTGTTTTTT
cdr3_aa: CASSSRTGFADEKLFF

v_call: TRBV4-2
j_call: TRBJ1-6
clone_size: -
d_call: -
cdr3_nt: TGTGCCAGCAGCGAACTCACCGCGCAAACCTCTCGAGGGAATTCACCCCTCCACTTC
cdr3_aa: CASSELTAQTSRGNSPLHF

v_call: TRBV11-2
j_call: TRBJ1-4
clone_size: -
d_call: -
cdr3_nt: TGTGCCATCAGTCCCTGGAGGGGAAAACTGTTTTTT
cdr3_aa: CAISPWRGKLFF

v_call: TRBV15
j_call: TRBJ2-5
clone_size: -
d_call: -
cdr3_nt: TGTGTCACCAGCAGAGATTGGGAGACCCAGTACTTC
cdr3_aa: CVTSRDWETQYF

v_call: TRBV28
j_call: TRBJ2-5
clone_size: once
d_call: TRBD1
cdr3_nt: TGTACCAGCAGTTTATGGAGACAGGGGGCCAGAGCGACCCAGTACTTC
cdr3_aa: CTSSLWRQGARATQYF

v_call: TRBV28
j_call: TRBJ2-5
clone_size: -
d_call: TRBD1
cdr3_nt: TGTGCCAGCAGCTCACAGGGGCAAAAGACCCAGTACTTC
cdr3_aa: CASSSQGQKTQYF

v_call: TRBV12-3/TRBV12-4
j_call: TRBJ2-1
clone_size: -
d_call: TRBD2
cdr3_nt: TGTACCAGCAACCTGTCCGTGACTAGCGGACTTGAGCAGTTCTTC
cdr3_aa: CTSNLSVTSGLEQFF

v_call: TRBV6-5
j_call: TRBJ2-7
clone_size: -
d_call: TRBD2
cdr3_nt: TGTGCTAGCAGCTTCGCCGGGACTAGCGGGAGCTCCTACGTACAGTACTTC
cdr3_aa: CASSFAGTSGSSYVQYF

v_call: TRBV11-2
j_call: TRBJ2-3
clone_size: -
d_call: -
cdr3_nt: TGTGCCAGCAGCTTAGTAGCGAGAGGTACTGGTACGCAGTATTTT
cdr3_aa: CASSLVARGTGTQYF